These 27 T cell receptor beta chains came from one sample sequenced in a study of cytomegalovirus exposure and HLA in healthy donors. In the PCR, 60 Vbeta and 13 Jbeta primers were used. Here immunoSEQ multiplex PCR was the method, and the copy in TCRdb shows in-frame clones only, minus some. Altogether 89,000 or so clones are present, more than 60% being singletons, with the ten largest covering roughly 9.7%. The sequenced sample was PBMCs. These receptors were taken from a man in his late teens or twenties in good health and CMV-seropositive.

The rearrangement uses TRBV29-1 and TRBJ1-1; TRBD1 might be the D (6 bases). CDR3 size: 13 residues. The germline gives CDR1 SQVTM, CDR2 ANQGSEA. Between the trimmed V and J ends, which lost 6 bases and 1 base, there was a span of 12 bases. CDR3 residues: CSVPGHQNTEAFF. Here the CDR3 DNA reads TGCAGCGTCCCGGGACACCAGAACACTGAAGCTTTCTTT.

The V call is TRBV7-9, the J call TRBJ2-3, with 9 nucleotides matching TRBD2. V lost 4 bases and J lost 3; bases outside the gene matches: 11. CDR3 size: 17 residues. Germline CDR1 reads SEHNR; CDR2 reads FQNEAQ (reference sequence). The CDR3 spells CASSSPLAGPQTDTQYF. CDR3 nucleotide sequence: TGTGCCAGCAGCTCCCCGCTAGCGGGGCCCCAGACAGATACGCAGTATTTT.

This CDR3 reads CASSSSGGASIETQYF. The CDR3 DNA reads TGTGCCAGCAGCTCTAGCGGGGGGGCCTCGATAGAGACCCAGTACTTC. The rearrangement links TRBV7-9 to TRBJ2-5; 12 bases agree with TRBD2. J was trimmed by 4 bases and V by 4 bases; bases with no gene match: 7. There are 16 residues in the CDR3. Germline-derived CDR1 and CDR2 are SEHNR and FQNEAQ (reference sequence).

CDR3 amino acids: CASSHEPGQTNEQFF. The DNA for the CDR3 is TGTGCCAGCAGCCACGAACCGGGACAGACTAATGAGCAGTTCTTC. The V gene is TRBV11-2, the J gene TRBJ2-1; 7 bases align to TRBD1. Germline CDR1 reads SGHAT; CDR2 reads FQNNGV. This CDR3 has 15 amino acids. J lost 7 bases, V lost 5 bases, and 11 bases had no gene match.

The rearrangement links TRBV18 to TRBJ1-1, with 9 bases identical to TRBD1. Trimming at V came to 0 bases and at J to 1 base, leaving 3 bases not matched to a gene. Germline V gene sequence: CDR1 KGHSH, CDR2 LQKENI. The CDR3 has 16 amino acids. CDR3 DNA sequence: TGTGCCAGCTCACCACCCCTGGGACAGGGGAACACTGAAGCTTTCTTT. Translating gives CASSPPLGQGNTEAFF.

Only a few counts were recorded for this clone. The chain has TRBV28 and TRBJ2-7; tentative D call: TRBD1 (5 bases). The germline CDR1 and CDR2 sequences are MDHEN and SYDVKM. Between the trimmed V and J ends, which lost 6 bases and 2 bases, there was a span of 17 bases. This CDR3 has 15 amino acids. CDR3 sequence reads: CASRNSAGQTYEQYF. The CDR3 nucleotides read TGTGCCAGCAGGAACTCGGCAGGGCAAACCTACGAGCAGTACTTC.

A note on this clone: Other DNA sequences from this sample encode an identical CDR3 as well. The chain is built from TRBV30 and TRBJ1-5, with a possible D match to TRBD1 (6 bases). CDR1 and CDR2 (germline): GTSNPN, SVGIG (reference sequence). Trimming pared 5 bases from V and 4 bases from J, leaving 9 bases between. The CDR3 totals 12 residues. CDR3 sequence reads: CAWGTGNQPQHF. The CDR3 DNA follows: TGTGCCTGGGGTACAGGGAATCAGCCCCAGCATTTT.

This rearrangement joins TRBV10-3 to TRBJ2-3, with TRBD1 matching 7 bases. This CDR3 region has 14 residues. CDR1 is ENHRY and CDR2 is SYGVKD in the germline V gene. Trimming removed 0 bases from V and 5 bases from J; junction bases left unmatched: 2. The CDR3 region is CAISESRGQDTQYF. The CDR3 bases are TGTGCCATCAGTGAGTCAAGGGGGCAAGATACGCAGTATTTT.

V is TRBV7-8 and J is TRBJ2-3; 9 bases match TRBD1. The CDR3 consists of 15 residues. V was clipped by 5 bases and J by 4 bases; unmatched bases: 7. Germline CDR1 reads SGHVS; CDR2 reads FQNEAQ. The DNA for the CDR3 is TGTGCCAGCAGCGGAGGACAGGGGTCATCAGATACGCAGTATTTT. This translates into CASSGGQGSSDTQYF. Variable domain in full (rest from reference TRBV7-8 and TRBJ2-3): GAGVSQSPRYKVAKRGQDVALRCDPISGHVSLFWYQQALGQGPEFLTYFQNEAQLDKSGLPSDRFFAERPEGSVSTLKIQRTQQEDSAVYLCASSGGQGSSDTQYFGPGTRLTVL.

This clone has just a few counts. The chain is built from TRBV6-1 and TRBJ2-6; 8 nucleotides align to TRBD1. V lost 5 bases and J lost 3; bases outside the gene matches: 3. Germline assignment: CDR1 MNHNS and CDR2 SASEGT. The CDR3 spans 15 residues. The CDR3 nucleotides read TGTGCCAGCAGTAAACAGGGGGATGGGGCCAACGTCCTGACTTTC. This sequence encodes CASSKQGDGANVLTF.

V is TRBV7-6 and J is TRBJ2-5; TRBD1 agrees at 9 bases. This CDR3 comprises 14 residues. The V segment lost 5 bases and the J segment 5 bases; nucleotides outside the gene matches: 6. Per germline, CDR1 SGHVS and CDR2 FNYEAQ. CDR3 nucleotide sequence: TGTGCCAGCAGCCAGGGACAGGGAACCGAGACCCAGTACTTC. Protein product: CASSQGQGTETQYF.

The V gene is TRBV2, the J gene TRBJ1-5, with 8 bases lining up with TRBD1. This CDR3 spans 15 amino acids. V gave up 4 bases and J gave up 6 bases; unmatched junction bases: 8. CDR1 is SNHLY, CDR2 FYNNEI, per germline. This chain's CDR3 is CASSAILTGAQPQHF. CDR3 nucleotide sequence: TGTGCCAGCAGTGCGATTTTGACAGGGGCTCAGCCCCAGCATTTT. The whole variable domain, remainder taken from reference TRBV2 and TRBJ1-5, is EPEVTQTPSHQVTQMGQEVILRCVPISNHLYFYWYRQILGQKVEFLVSFYNNEISEKSEIFDDQFSVERPDGSNFTLKIRSTKLEDSAMYFCASSAILTGAQPQHFGDGTRLSIL.

In nucleotides, the CDR3 is TGCGCCAGCAGCTTGGCGCCTAGCGGGGAAAATACGCAGTATTTT. Amino acid sequence: CASSLAPSGENTQYF. J is TRBJ2-3 and V is TRBV5-1; 9 bases line up with TRBD2. CDR1 and CDR2 (germline): SGHRS, YFSETQ. This CDR3 contains 15 residues. Trimming removed 0 bases from V and 7 bases from J; junction bases left unmatched: 6.

This clone appeared a few times. The rearrangement joins TRBV27 to TRBJ2-7; 10 bases agree with TRBD1. The CDR3 runs 16 residues. Germline V gene data show CDR1 as MNHEY and CDR2 as SMNVEV (reference sequence). With V trimmed by 1 base and J by 4 bases, 7 bases remained unmatched. CDR3 bases: TGTGCCAGCAGTTTATTGGGGACAGGGGAAGGGTACGAGCAGTACTTC. It specifies CASSLLGTGEGYEQYF.

The chain couples TRBV6-1 to TRBJ1-1; a possible D gene is TRBD1 (5 bases). The CDR3 sequence is 12 residues long. V was cut by 10 bases and J by 1 base, with 10 bases left in between. Germline-derived CDR1 and CDR2 are MNHNS and SASEGT. The CDR3 DNA reads as TGTGCCACCAGGGCAGGGAACACTGAAGCTTTCTTT. Protein sequence: CATRAGNTEAFF.

The chain uses TRBV10-1 and TRBJ1-1, with a weak D call TRBD1 (5 bases). Germline CDR1 WNHNN, CDR2 SYGVQD (reference sequence). The ends were cut back, 2 bases at V and 5 bases at J, with 9 bases in the middle. The CDR3 is made up of 13 amino acids. As DNA, the CDR3 is TGCGCCAGCAGTGAGGGGGCCAAAACTGAAGCTTTCTTT. It specifies CASSEGAKTEAFF.

Only a few counts were recorded for this clone. The chain combines TRBV28 with TRBJ1-2; D not certain. Trimming left V 6 bases short and J 4 bases short, with 9 bases between. Germline-derived CDR1 and CDR2 are MDHEN and SYDVKM. The CDR3 contains 12 residues. CDR3 nucleotides: TGTGCCAGCAGCCTACAGCTCTATGGCTACACCTTC. Protein sequence: CASSLQLYGYTF.

This chain connects TRBV30 to TRBJ2-3, with D maybe TRBD1 (7 bases). The CDR3 is made up of 16 amino acids. Trimming removed 0 bases at V and 8 bases at J, with 21 bases between. Germline loops: CDR1 GTSNPN, CDR2 SVGIG (reference sequence). The CDR3 spells CAWSVLPWGDSGTQYF. CDR3 in DNA: TGTGCCTGGAGTGTCCTCCCTTGGGGGGACAGCGGTACGCAGTATTTT.

The CDR3 DNA sequence: TGTGCCAGCAGCCAACGCAGGGGAATGGATTCACCCCTCCACTTT. Translating it yields CASSQRRGMDSPLHF. This sequence joins TRBV5-4 and TRBJ1-6, with D perhaps matching TRBD1 (6 bases). V lost 4 bases to trimming and J lost 8 bases, with 16 bases between them. The CDR3 length is 15 residues. Germline V gene lookup returns CDR1 SGHNT and CDR2 YYREEE (reference sequence). Complete variable domain (other parts from reference TRBV5-4 and TRBJ1-6): ETGVTQSPTHLIKTRGQQVTLRCSSQSGHNTVSWYQQALGQGPQFIFQYYREEENGRGNFPPRFSGLQFPNYSSELNVNALELDDSALYLCASSQRRGMDSPLHFGNGTRLTVT.

The J gene is TRBJ2-1, the V gene TRBV30; 7 bases are shared with TRBD1. The CDR3 loop spans 13 amino acids. Germline V gene data show CDR1 as GTSNPN and CDR2 as SVGIG (reference sequence). V lost 2 bases, J lost 6 bases, and 4 bases stayed unmatched. In DNA form, the CDR3 reads TGTGCCTGGAGTAGACAGGGAATCAATGAGCAGTTCTTC. Its translation is CAWSRQGINEQFF.

The chain uses TRBV12-5 and TRBJ1-1; 8 bases align to TRBD1. This CDR3 contains 15 residues. Germline V gene sequence: CDR1 LGHNT, CDR2 FRNRAP. The junction had 2 bases not matched to a gene; V was cut back by 1 base and J by 1 base. Here the CDR3 DNA reads TGTGCTAGTGGTTTGGGACAGGGGACGAACACTGAAGCTTTCTTT. This sequence encodes CASGLGQGTNTEAFF.

This clone occurred a few times. The rearrangement uses TRBV15 and TRBJ2-1; D perhaps matches TRBD2 (5 bases). The V end lost 0 bases, the J end lost 2 bases, and 8 bases lay between the germline ends. The CDR3 runs 15 residues. Germline V CDR1 and CDR2: LNHNV, YYDKDF (reference sequence). The CDR3 sequence: CATSRDSGTYNEQFF. CDR3 nucleotides: TGTGCCACCAGCAGAGATTCGGGGACCTACAATGAGCAGTTCTTC.

The chain carries TRBV28 and TRBJ2-7, with 9 bases that match TRBD1. In germline, CDR1 is MDHEN, CDR2 SYDVKM. The CDR3 totals 15 residues. V shed 5 bases, J shed 7 bases, and the junction held 12 bases outside the gene matches. DNA of the CDR3: TGTGCCAGCAGTCTCCGGGACAGGGATGCGGGAGAGCAGTACTTC. Amino acids: CASSLRDRDAGEQYF.

This chain links TRBV29-1 with TRBJ2-3; 9 nucleotides agree with TRBD2. Trimming removed 4 bases from V and 1 base from J; junction bases left unmatched: 0. CDR3 length: 13 amino acids. The germline V gene has CDR1 SQVTM and CDR2 ANQGSEA. CDR3 bases: TGCAGCGTTGGCGGGGGGGGCACAGATACGCAGTATTTT. Encoded protein: CSVGGGGTDTQYF.

The chain uses TRBV2 and TRBJ1-1; D might be TRBD1 (6 bases). V lost 1 base to trimming and J lost 4 bases, with 16 bases between them. CDR3 size: 16 residues. Germline assignment: CDR1 SNHLY and CDR2 FYNNEI. In nucleotides, the CDR3 is TGTGCCAGCAGTGAAGATTTCAGGGGATTGGGCACTGAAGCTTTCTTT. It specifies CASSEDFRGLGTEAFF.

The gene calls are TRBV10-3 and TRBJ1-1; 8 positions agree with TRBD1. Germline V gives CDR1 ENHRY, CDR2 SYGVKD. This CDR3 spans 14 amino acids. The V gene end was trimmed by 9 bases and the J gene end by 6 bases; junction bases not matched to a gene: 12. The CDR3 loop is CAIGDRKRGAEAFF. The CDR3 nucleotides read TGTGCCATTGGGGACAGGAAAAGGGGGGCTGAAGCTTTCTTT.

This chain connects TRBV4-1 to TRBJ2-7; D possibly corresponds to TRBD1 (5 bases). The germline V and J ends were trimmed by 3 bases and 6 bases, with 15 bases remaining between them. This CDR3 has 14 residues. Germline CDR1 MGHRA, CDR2 YSYEKL. The CDR3: CASSHRNQGGEQYF. The CDR3 DNA follows: TGCGCCAGCAGCCATCGAAACCAGGGTGGCGAGCAGTACTTC.